What follows are 27 T cell receptor beta chains derived from one specimen sequenced in a study of cytomegalovirus exposure and HLA in healthy donors. 13 Jbeta primers and 60 Vbeta primers were used for the PCR. Libraries were prepared by immunoSEQ multiplex PCR; TCRdb keeps only in-frame clonotypes and omits some of them. The table shows over 100,000 clones, with roughly four fifths occurring only once. Sequenced input: PBMCs. Receptors originate from a male donor in good health and CMV-seronegative.

This chain uses TRBV20-1 with TRBJ2-1, with unresolved D. The CDR3 loop spans 10 amino acids. Germline CDR1 DFQATT, CDR2 SNEGSKA (reference sequence). The V end lost 3 bases, the J end lost 8 bases, and 5 bases lay between the germline ends. The CDR3 region has the DNA TGCAGTGCTAGTGACTATGAGCAGTTCTTC. Encoded protein: CSASDYEQFF.

This clone was seen more than once but under ten times. The V and J genes are TRBV2 and TRBJ2-7; possibly TRBD1 for D (6 bases). Germline V gives CDR1 SNHLY, CDR2 FYNNEI. V gave up 5 bases and J gave up 2 bases, with 13 bases separating them. The CDR3 extends over 14 amino acids. The CDR3 DNA follows: TGTGCCAGCAGTACAGGGCCTCCGGCCTACGAGCAGTACTTC. It codes for CASSTGPPAYEQYF. Filled out from reference TRBV2 and TRBJ2-7, the complete variable domain reads EPEVTQTPSHQVTQMGQEVILRCVPISNHLYFYWYRQILGQKVEFLVSFYNNEISEKSEIFDDQFSVERPDGSNFTLKIRSTKLEDSAMYFCASSTGPPAYEQYFGPGTRLTVT.

This sequence joins TRBV18 and TRBJ1-1, with 7 bases identical to TRBD1. Trimming at V came to 5 bases and at J to 7 bases, leaving 10 bases not matched to a gene. There are 14 residues in the CDR3. The germline V gene has CDR1 KGHSH and CDR2 LQKENI. CDR3 nucleotide sequence: TGTGCCAGCTCATCCGACCCCAGGGGGAATGAAGCTTTCTTT. It codes for CASSSDPRGNEAFF.

The chain carries TRBV30 and TRBJ2-6, with 7 bases fitting TRBD1. This CDR3 is built from 13 residues. CDR1 is GTSNPN, CDR2 SVGIG, per germline (reference sequence). With 0 bases clipped from V and 8 bases from J, the junction kept 1 base outside the gene matches. The CDR3 DNA reads as TGTGCCTGGAGTGTAGGGGGCCCCAACGTCCTGACTTTC. It translates to CAWSVGGPNVLTF.

This clone appeared a few times. The V call is TRBV7-9, the J call TRBJ2-7; 10 bases are shared with TRBD1. With 3 bases clipped from V and 0 bases from J, the junction kept 8 bases outside the gene matches. The CDR3 extends over 17 amino acids. Germline CDR1 reads SEHNR; CDR2 reads FQNEAQ (reference sequence). This CDR3 reads CASSFSTGTGASYEQYF. The CDR3 region has the DNA TGTGCCAGCAGCTTTTCAACGGGGACAGGGGCCTCCTACGAGCAGTACTTC.

The CDR3 nucleotides are TGTGCCAGCACGGACAGGGGGGAACAAGAGACCCAGTACTTC. This encodes CASTDRGEQETQYF. The gene calls are TRBV7-9 and TRBJ2-5, with 10 nucleotides matching TRBD1. Per the germline V gene, CDR1 is SEHNR and CDR2 is FQNEAQ (reference sequence). There are 14 residues in the CDR3. Trimming took 7 bases from V and 2 from J; bases not matched to a gene: 4.

This clone was seen only once. V usage is TRBV11-2 and J usage is TRBJ2-2; D possibly corresponds to TRBD1 (5 bases). Trimming removed 5 bases from V and 4 bases from J, with 14 bases in between. The CDR3 sequence is 15 residues long. Germline assignment: CDR1 SGHAT and CDR2 FQNNGV. The CDR3 here is CASSLHTGPTGELFF. The CDR3 DNA reads TGTGCCAGCAGCCTTCATACAGGCCCCACCGGGGAGCTGTTTTTT. Full variable domain (outside the CDR3, taken from reference TRBV11-2 and TRBJ2-2): EAGVAQSPRYKIIEKRQSVAFWCNPISGHATLYWYQQILGQGPKLLIQFQNNGVVDDSQLPKDRFSAERLKGVDSTLKIQPAKLEDSAVYLCASSLHTGPTGELFFGEGSRLTVL.

The V and J genes are TRBV6-5 and TRBJ1-3; D perhaps matches TRBD1 (5 bases). CDR3 length equals 14 residues. Germline CDR1 MNHEY, CDR2 SVGAGI. V lost 6 bases, J lost 4 bases, and 13 bases lay in between. The CDR3 loop is CASSPRQIGNTIYF. CDR3 DNA: TGTGCCAGCAGCCCCCGACAGATCGGAAACACCATATATTTT.

The chain recombines TRBV28 with TRBJ2-5; 7 nucleotides align to TRBD1. The CDR3 length is 17 residues. CDR1 and CDR2 from the germline V gene are MDHEN and SYDVKM. The V and J ends lost 5 bases and 3 bases, in that order; junction bases with no gene match: 15. CDR3 DNA: TGTGCCAGCAGTCCTGGGACAGTTGCCACCCCCGAAGAGACCCAGTACTTC. Its translation: CASSPGTVATPEETQYF.

About this clone itself: Sequence at one end of the junction differs from germline and may be a read error. This chain joins TRBV7-9 and TRBJ1-4; maybe TRBD1 (5 bases). This CDR3 comprises 16 residues. Per the germline V gene, CDR1 is SEHNR and CDR2 is FQNEAQ (reference sequence). As DNA, the CDR3 is TGTTCCAGCAGCTTAGGTGCAGGCCAGGGTAATGAAAAACTGTTTTTT. It codes for CSSSLGAGQGNEKLFF.

The rearrangement joins TRBV5-4 to TRBJ2-1; TRBD2 agrees at 8 bases. The CDR3 is made up of 15 amino acids. V was pared by 3 bases and J by 9 bases, with 11 bases of the junction left unmatched. From germline, CDR1 is SGHNT and CDR2 YYREEE (reference sequence). CDR3 DNA sequence: TGTGCCAGCAGCTCGGGAGGGGTGCAATTCAGTGAGCAGTTCTTC. This codes for CASSSGGVQFSEQFF.

V usage is TRBV7-8 and J usage is TRBJ1-1; D might be TRBD1 (5 bases). Trimming cost V 4 bases and J 3 bases, with 15 bases left between them. CDR1 is SGHVS, CDR2 FQNEAQ, per germline. The CDR3 sequence is 15 residues long. CDR3 sequence (DNA): TGTGCCAGCAGCTCCCGACGGTGGGGCGACACTGAAGCTTTCTTT. This encodes CASSSRRWGDTEAFF.

V is TRBV19 and J is TRBJ1-5; tentative D call: TRBD1 (5 bases). The CDR3 spans 11 residues. The germline V gene encodes CDR1 LNHDA and CDR2 SQIVND (reference sequence). In nucleotides, the CDR3 is TGTGCATGCGGGGGGGGACAGCCCCAGCATTTT. Translating gives CACGGGQPQHF.

A word on this clone: A junction end diverges from the germline sequence, so it may reflect a read error. The rearrangement links TRBV7-7 to TRBJ2-2, with no clear D. CDR1 and CDR2 from the germline V gene are SSHAT and FNYEAQ (reference sequence). The CDR3 is made up of 19 amino acids. CDR3 nucleotide sequence: TGTGCTAGCAGCTTAGTCGTCACCCAGGCCCAAAGGTACACCGGGGAGCTGTTTTTT. The encoded protein is CASSLVVTQAQRYTGELFF.

The chain employs TRBV30 and TRBJ2-1, with TRBD2 matching 9 bases. This CDR3 has 15 residues. Trimming at V came to 3 bases and at J to 3 bases, leaving 6 bases not matched to a gene. Germline-derived CDR1 and CDR2 are GTSNPN and SVGIG (reference sequence). The CDR3 region is CAWSASGKRYNEQFF. The DNA of the CDR3 is TGTGCCTGGAGCGCTAGCGGGAAACGCTACAATGAGCAGTTCTTC. The whole variable domain, remainder taken from reference TRBV30 and TRBJ2-1, is SQTIHQWPATLVQPVGSPLSLECTVEGTSNPNLYWYRQAAGRGLQLLFYSVGIGQISSEVPQNLSASRPQDRQFILSSKKLLLSDSGFYLCAWSASGKRYNEQFFGPGTRLTVL.

In this sample, this clone turned up a few times. The V and J genes are TRBV4-1 and TRBJ2-7; 8 nucleotides agree with TRBD2. V gave up 4 bases and J gave up 9 bases; unmatched junction bases: 17. The CDR3 loop spans 16 amino acids. In germline, CDR1 is MGHRA, CDR2 YSYEKL. DNA of the CDR3: TGCGCCAGCAGCCCCTCCGGGGGGGAGGGGTCTACTCCGCAGTACTTC. Protein: CASSPSGGEGSTPQYF.

The J gene is TRBJ2-7, the V gene TRBV5-1; 8 bases agree with TRBD2. After removal of 5 bases from V and 0 bases from J, the junction contained 13 bases not matched to a gene. Germline CDR1 reads SGHRS; CDR2 reads YFSETQ. This CDR3 spans 17 amino acids. DNA for the CDR3: TGCGCCAGCAGTTTATTGTCGACGGGAGGGCCCTCCTACGAGCAGTACTTC. Translation gives CASSLLSTGGPSYEQYF.

This clone appeared a single time. The gene calls are TRBV28 and TRBJ2-1; 8 bases line up with TRBD1. V trimming: 3 bases; J trimming: 4 bases; junction bases outside the gene matches: 8. The germline V gene encodes CDR1 MDHEN and CDR2 SYDVKM. The CDR3 runs to 16 residues. The CDR3 DNA follows: TGTGCCAGCAGTTTGGTCAGGGGGCCAGGGTACAATGAGCAGTTCTTC. Translation: CASSLVRGPGYNEQFF.

The rearrangement links TRBV30 to TRBJ2-3, with D possibly matching TRBD1 (6 bases). CDR1 is GTSNPN and CDR2 is SVGIG in the germline V gene (reference sequence). V lost 1 base and J 5 bases, leaving 13 bases between the germline ends. This CDR3 comprises 14 residues. CDR3 bases: TGTGCCTGGAGTGGGGGGCAGTTTCAAGATACGCAGTATTTT. As protein: CAWSGGQFQDTQYF.

The genes are TRBV11-2 and TRBJ2-7; 15 bases match TRBD2. Germline lookup yields CDR1 SGHAT and CDR2 FQNNGV. J lost 3 bases, V lost 5 bases, and 11 bases had no gene match. The CDR3 loop spans 18 amino acids. The CDR3 protein is CASSRGTSGRYPLYEQYF. CDR3 DNA sequence: TGTGCCAGCAGCCGTGGGACTAGCGGGAGGTACCCCCTCTACGAGCAGTACTTC. Full variable domain (rest looked up from reference TRBV11-2 and TRBJ2-7): EAGVAQSPRYKIIEKRQSVAFWCNPISGHATLYWYQQILGQGPKLLIQFQNNGVVDDSQLPKDRFSAERLKGVDSTLKIQPAKLEDSAVYLCASSRGTSGRYPLYEQYFGPGTRLTVT.

This chain joins TRBV4-1 and TRBJ2-3; D might be TRBD1 (5 bases). Trimming cost V 1 base and J 0 bases, with 14 bases left between them. This CDR3 contains 17 residues. Germline CDR1 reads MGHRA; CDR2 reads YSYEKL. CDR3 protein: CASSQGPQGPSTDTQYF. CDR3 coding DNA: TGCGCCAGCAGCCAAGGCCCCCAGGGCCCTAGCACAGATACGCAGTATTTT.

The chain joins TRBV19 to TRBJ2-6; 11 bases agree with TRBD2. The CDR3 is made up of 19 amino acids. V dropped 6 bases and J dropped 0; count of bases not matched to a gene: 10. Germline V gives CDR1 LNHDA, CDR2 SQIVND (reference sequence). CDR3 region: CASRVELAGVVSGANVLTF. In DNA form, the CDR3 reads TGTGCCAGTAGGGTAGAACTAGCGGGAGTCGTCTCTGGGGCCAACGTCCTGACTTTC.

The chain links TRBV10-1 to TRBJ2-5, with a possible D match to TRBD2 (5 bases). The DNA end favors TRBJ2-7, so the J call may be wrong. CDR1 WNHNN and CDR2 SYGVQD come from the germline V gene (reference sequence). The CDR3 runs 13 residues. The CDR3 DNA reads as TGCGCCAGCCTTAAATTACTAGATTACGAGCAGTACTTC. It translates to CASLKLLDYEQYF.

The chain employs TRBV5-4 and TRBJ2-3, with 9 bases that match TRBD1. CDR3 length: 14 residues. Trimming at V came to 2 bases and at J to 9 bases, leaving 7 bases not matched to a gene. Germline CDR1 SGHNT, CDR2 YYREEE (reference sequence). The CDR3 bases are TGTGCCAGCAGCTTTGGACAGGGGTTCATCACGCAGTATTTT. Encoded protein: CASSFGQGFITQYF.

This clone showed up just a few times. This chain links TRBV14 with TRBJ2-7, with TRBD2 matching over 8 bases. Germline V gene data show CDR1 as SGHDN and CDR2 as FVKESK. The CDR3 totals 15 residues. Germline trimming cut 4 bases from V and 0 bases from J; bases unmatched to any gene: 5. The CDR3, as DNA: TGTGCCAGCAGCCGCCAGAGCGGGGGCTCCTACGAGCAGTACTTC. Residues: CASSRQSGGSYEQYF.

The chain links TRBV28 to TRBJ1-3; possible D gene TRBD1, 5 bases. In germline, CDR1 is MDHEN, CDR2 SYDVKM. The CDR3 has 14 amino acids. V dropped 6 bases and J dropped 5 bases, with 14 bases sitting between them. In DNA form, the CDR3 reads TGTGCCAGCAGCCTCGGGGGAGCGAGAAACACCATATATTTT. Its protein product is CASSLGGARNTIYF.

This clone came up a few times. The chain uses TRBV14 and TRBJ1-3, with D hard to call. CDR1 is SGHDN, CDR2 FVKESK, per germline. This CDR3 spans 16 amino acids. The ends were cut back, 2 bases at V and 0 bases at J, with 11 bases in the middle. DNA for the CDR3: TGTGCCAGCAGCCAATTACAGTTAAACTCTGGAAACACCATATATTTT. It yields the protein CASSQLQLNSGNTIYF.